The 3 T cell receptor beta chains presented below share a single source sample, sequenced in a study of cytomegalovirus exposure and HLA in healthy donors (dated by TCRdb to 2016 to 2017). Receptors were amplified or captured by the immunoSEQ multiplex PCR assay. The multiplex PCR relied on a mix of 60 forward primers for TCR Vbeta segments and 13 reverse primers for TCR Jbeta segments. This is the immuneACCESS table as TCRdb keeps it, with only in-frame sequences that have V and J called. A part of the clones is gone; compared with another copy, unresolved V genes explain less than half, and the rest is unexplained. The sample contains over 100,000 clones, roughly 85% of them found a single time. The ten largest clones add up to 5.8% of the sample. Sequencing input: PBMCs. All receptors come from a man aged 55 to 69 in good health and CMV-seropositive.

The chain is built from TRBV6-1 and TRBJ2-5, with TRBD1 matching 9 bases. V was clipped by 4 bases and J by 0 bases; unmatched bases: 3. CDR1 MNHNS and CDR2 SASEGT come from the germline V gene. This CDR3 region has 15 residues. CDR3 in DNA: TGTGCCAGCAGTGGACGGACAGGGGACCAAGAGACCCAGTACTTC. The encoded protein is CASSGRTGDQETQYF.

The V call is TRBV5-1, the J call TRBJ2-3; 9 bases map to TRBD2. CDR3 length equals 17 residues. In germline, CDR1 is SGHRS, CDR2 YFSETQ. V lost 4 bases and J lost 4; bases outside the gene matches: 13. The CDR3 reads CASSPFKGGGAPDTQYF. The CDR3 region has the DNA TGCGCCAGCAGCCCCTTTAAGGGCGGGGGGGCCCCAGATACGCAGTATTTT.

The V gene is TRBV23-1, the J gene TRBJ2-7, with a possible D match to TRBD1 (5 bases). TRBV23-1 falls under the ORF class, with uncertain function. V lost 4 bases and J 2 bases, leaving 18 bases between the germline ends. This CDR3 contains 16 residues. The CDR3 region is CASSRGHTRPTYEQYF. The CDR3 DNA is TGCGCCAGCAGTCGAGGACACACTCGTCCCACCTACGAGCAGTACTTC.